Below, one T cell receptor beta chain is given with its context. No antigen is known for it. These data belong to a study of graft-versus-host responses after intestinal transplantation. Profiling relied on immunoSEQ multiplex PCR, and the TCRdb table lists in-frame clones only, not all of them. Of roughly 38,000 clones listed, about 94% are singletons. The CDR3 totals 14 residues. Trimming shortened V by 0 bases and J by 1 base, and 8 bases separated the two germline ends. In germline, CDR1 is SGHRS, CDR2 YFSETQ. The receptor was isolated from a human donor who was the organ donor for an intestinal transplant. This chain links TRBV5-1 with TRBJ2-7; possibly TRBD1 for D (6 bases). The specimen was unstimulated CD8+ T cells sorted from spleen or lymph node cells, collected before transplant. The CDR3 loop is CASSLGDTSYEQYF. CDR3 bases: TGCGCCAGCAGCTTGGGGGACACATCCTACGAGCAGTACTTC.